This TCR beta chain stems from a study of T cells in tuberculosis (dated by TCRdb to the late 2010s). With respect to the entire study: The study combined CD1B tetramers and high-throughput TCR immunosequencing to characterize T cells specific for the mycobacterial lipid antigen glucose monomycolate (GMM). Active tuberculosis patient PBMC were archived before or within 7 days of starting standard anti-tuberculosis treatment. In a South African clinical cohort, IGRA-negative adolescents, IGRA-positive adolescents with latent tuberculosis and adults with active tuberculosis were compared, with 10 to 11 people in each group. Findings and caveats that apply to the study as a whole: The smaller NN-distances were partly driven by shorter CDR3-alpha lengths in active tuberculosis patients, and the difference for TCR-beta did not reach statistical significance. Compared with IGRA-negative controls, TCR-alpha repertoires from active tuberculosis had smaller mean NN-distances to GMM-specific TCRs, which suggests clonal expansion of these TCRs. A classifier using the diverse GMM-specific repertoire reached about 90% accuracy (AUROC roughly 0.9), compared with around 70% accuracy using GEM motif frequencies. Clinical samples were chosen by availability of cryopreserved specimens, and active tuberculosis cases were adults while controls were adolescents.

The immunoSEQ multiplex PCR assay was used to generate TCR libraries, with TCR-beta and/or TCR-alpha/delta assays applied to each sample. The amplified TCR libraries were sequenced on the Illumina high-throughput platform. Regarding the original processing steps: Clustering and dimensionality reduction relied on pairwise TCRdist distances among GMM-specific receptors from T cells that were either sorted ex vivo or expanded in vitro. Each clinical repertoire was assigned a mean NN-distance score, defined as the average TCRdist to the nearest 10% of tetramer-positive reference sequences. GEM TCR motif frequency was calculated as the fraction of unique TCRs that matched known GEM sequences in V/J usage and CDR3 length. Linear discriminant analysis with leave-one-out cross-validation, implemented in scikit-learn, was used to classify active tuberculosis. TCRdb limited this immuneACCESS table to in-frame rearrangements with V and J called. A share of clones is missing; checked studies link under half to unresolved V genes, and the rest is unexplained. That table furnishes V, J and clone size, whereas the DNA furnished D and trimming. This sample has tens of thousands of clones in its table, and about 90% of those were observed once. Roughly 7% of the sample comes from the top ten.

Spanning cysteine to phenylalanine, the CDR3 consists of 15 amino acids. CDR3 DNA is the only sequence kept; it has 45 bases, read in frame from the first base. The germline V gene specifies MNHNS as CDR1 and SASEGT as CDR2. Clipping removes 2 bases from V and 2 bases from J, with 5 as the unmatched junction base count. The table lists this clone with a count of one. Its recognized antigen is unknown. No much larger clone exists at a distance of one base, and base qualities are not known. This sample's time point label indicates: new active TB diagnosis, blood taken before or within 7 days of starting treatment. Active tuberculosis patients were HIV-seronegative South African adults aged 18 years or older with a new diagnosis. Confirmation of active tuberculosis was obtained by positive sputum smear microscopy and/or positive M. tuberculosis culture. Immunosequencing was performed on unsorted cryopreserved PBMC, with 75,000 to 100,000 T cells per clinical donor covered on average.

This chain joins TRBV6-1 to TRBJ1-1; 7 nucleotides in the junction match TRBD1. Sample: PBMCs, taken at tuberculosis diagnosis. This clonotype was sampled from an adult with tuberculosis. Some clones in this sample may be carry-over from other donors' samples. This receptor has the CDR3 CASSEYGQANTEAFF. In nucleotide form, the sequence is TGTGCCAGCAGTGAATACGGACAGGCCAACACTGAAGCTTTCTTT.